This T cell receptor beta chain came from a study of identical twins. Trimming cost V 6 bases and J 6 bases, with 22 bases left between them. The length of the CDR3 is 15 residues. Germline V gene lookup returns CDR1 DFQATT and CDR2 SNEGSKA (reference sequence). TCRdb processed the 5' RACE reads anew with MiXCR; each CDR3 protein has one entry. The data contain nearly 200,000 distinct CDR3 sequences, roughly 15% of them seen just once; the ten biggest clones take up 40%. The sample was also reused in another study, on T cells expressing NK-cell markers. From that report: Of the CD8+ T cell pool in roughly six donors, roughly 1.0-7.5% was accounted for by dominant NKG2C+ clonotypes.

The sample taken for sequencing was CD8+ T cells sorted from blood. The source of this sequence is a woman aged 18-30 years in good health. This chain connects TRBV20-1 to TRBJ2-3; D possibly corresponds to TRBD2 (6 bases). The CDR3 spells CSASESLAVLDTQYF. In nucleotides, the CDR3 is TGCAGTGCCTCTGAGTCGTTAGCGGTCCTGGATACGCAGTATTTT.